The sequence of this T cell receptor beta chain was determined in a study of shared T cell receptors in the human thymus. V lost 6 bases and J 6 bases, leaving 18 bases between the germline ends. CDR1 and CDR2 from the germline V gene are MNHEY and SVGAGI. The CDR3 extends over 15 amino acids. Profiled with immunoSEQ multiplex PCR; TCRdb holds only in-frame clones, not every one. The sample comprises about 380,000 clones, 85% to 95% of which are singletons, and roughly 0.02% rests with the top ten. The TCR was taken from a human donor. The V gene is TRBV6-5, the J gene TRBJ2-1; D might be TRBD1 or TRBD2, each matching 5 bases. What was sequenced was thymocytes. The CDR3 DNA is TGTGCCAGCAGGGTCCGGGACGCCATGGGCAATGAGCAGTTCTTC. It codes for CASRVRDAMGNEQFF.